The T cell receptor (beta chain) under discussion was sequenced for a study of shared clonotypes between healthy human individuals. Data came from immunoSEQ multiplex PCR; TCRdb stores just in-frame clones and leaves some out. The sample lists over a million clones, about 74% occurring once. There are a few counts of this clone. What it binds is unknown. The germline V gene encodes CDR1 GTSNPN and CDR2 SVGIG (reference sequence). Trimming pared 3 bases from V and 4 bases from J, leaving 12 bases between. The length of the CDR3 is 13 residues. Study-level findings and limits: The study drew on few donors, limiting represented genetic and exposure-history diversity.

The chain has TRBV30 and TRBJ1-1; unclear D gene. The sequenced material came from memory CD4+ T cells sorted from blood. Subset defined: CD45RA-negative fraction. This sequence was found in a man aged 18 to 30 in good health. CDR3 bases: TGTGCCTGGAGATCAATAAGGTCCACTGAAGCTTTCTTT. The encoded protein is CAWRSIRSTEAFF.